Reported below is one T cell receptor beta chain. Sequencing used immunoSEQ multiplex PCR; TCRdb keeps in-frame clones, though not all of them. The top ten clones hold approximately 7.4% of a sample with some 350,000 clones, roughly 86% of them seen once. The data stem from a study of blood T cell repertoires in COVID-19. Turning to the study itself: The analysed material was cDNA or gDNA that came from T cells, B-cell-depleted T cells, or PBMCs.

Seattle's cohort entered during active infection and was followed longitudinally. This CDR3 is built from 14 residues. Germline trimming cut 5 bases from V and 4 bases from J; bases unmatched to any gene: 5. Germline-derived CDR1 and CDR2 are MNHEY and SMNVEV (reference sequence). The specimen sequenced was peripheral blood. This TCR was sampled from a woman between 65 and 79 years old with COVID-19, enrolled during active disease. The rearrangement links TRBV27 to TRBJ1-1; 9 bases align to TRBD1. The CDR3 loop reads CASSGGQGSTEAFF. CDR3 sequence (DNA): TGTGCCAGCAGTGGGGGACAGGGAAGCACTGAAGCTTTCTTT.